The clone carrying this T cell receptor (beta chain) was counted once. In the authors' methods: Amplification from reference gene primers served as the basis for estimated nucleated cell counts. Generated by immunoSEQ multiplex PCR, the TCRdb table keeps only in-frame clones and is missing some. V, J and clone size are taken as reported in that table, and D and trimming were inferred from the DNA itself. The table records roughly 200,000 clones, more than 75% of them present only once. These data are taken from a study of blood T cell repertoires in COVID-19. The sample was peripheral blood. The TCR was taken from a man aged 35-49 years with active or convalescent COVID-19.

DNA for the CDR3: TGCGCCAGCAGCCCTAGCGCGGGGAGCTCCTACAATGAGCAGTTCTTC. Translated, it gives CASSPSAGSSYNEQFF. The chain couples TRBV5-1 to TRBJ2-1, with D possibly matching TRBD2 (6 bases). CDR3 size: 16 residues. CDR1 is SGHRS, CDR2 YFSETQ, per germline. The V end was cut by 4 bases, the J end by 0 bases, with 14 bases between.